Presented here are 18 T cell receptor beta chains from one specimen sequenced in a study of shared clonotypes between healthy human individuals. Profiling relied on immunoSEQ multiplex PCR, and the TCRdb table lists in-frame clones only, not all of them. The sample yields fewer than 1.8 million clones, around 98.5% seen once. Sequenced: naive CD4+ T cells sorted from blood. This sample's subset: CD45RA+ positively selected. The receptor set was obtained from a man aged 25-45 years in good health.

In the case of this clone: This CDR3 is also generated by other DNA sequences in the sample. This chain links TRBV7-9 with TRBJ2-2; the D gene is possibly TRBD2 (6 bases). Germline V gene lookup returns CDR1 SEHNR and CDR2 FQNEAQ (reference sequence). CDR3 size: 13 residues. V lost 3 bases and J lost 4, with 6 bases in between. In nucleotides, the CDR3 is TGTGCCAGCAGCTTTAGCGGCACCGGGGAGCTGTTTTTT. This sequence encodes CASSFSGTGELFF.

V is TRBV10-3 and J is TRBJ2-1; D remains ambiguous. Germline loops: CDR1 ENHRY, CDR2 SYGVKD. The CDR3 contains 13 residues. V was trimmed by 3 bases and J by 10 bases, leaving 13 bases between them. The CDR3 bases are TGTGCCATCAGTGATTCGGCCGTACGCGAGCAGTTCTTC. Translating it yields CAISDSAVREQFF.

The CDR3 nucleotides read TGTGCCAGCAGCACGGACGATACAGGACTAGCGGGAGCCTACGAGCAGTACTTC. It translates to CASSTDDTGLAGAYEQYF. J is TRBJ2-7 and V is TRBV7-2; 13 positions agree with TRBD2. CDR3 length: 18 amino acids. V shed 5 bases and J 2 bases; nucleotides not matched to a gene: 12. From germline, CDR1 is SGHTA and CDR2 FQGNSA.

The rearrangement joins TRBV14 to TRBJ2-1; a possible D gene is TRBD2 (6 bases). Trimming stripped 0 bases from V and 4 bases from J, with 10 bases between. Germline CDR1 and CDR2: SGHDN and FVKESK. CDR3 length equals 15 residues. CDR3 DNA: TGTGCCAGCAGCCAAGATCTCGGGAGATACAATGAGCAGTTCTTC. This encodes CASSQDLGRYNEQFF.

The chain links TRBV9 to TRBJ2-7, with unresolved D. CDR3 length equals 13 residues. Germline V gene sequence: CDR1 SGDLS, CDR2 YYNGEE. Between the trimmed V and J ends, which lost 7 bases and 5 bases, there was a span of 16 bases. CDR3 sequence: CASSPTRVDEQYF. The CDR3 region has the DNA TGTGCCAGCTCCCCGACCCGGGTCGACGAGCAGTACTTC.

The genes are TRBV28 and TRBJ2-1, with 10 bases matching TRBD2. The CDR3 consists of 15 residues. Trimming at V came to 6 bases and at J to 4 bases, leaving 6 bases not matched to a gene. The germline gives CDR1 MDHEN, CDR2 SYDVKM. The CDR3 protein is CASRTAGGPYNEQFF. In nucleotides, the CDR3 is TGTGCCAGCAGGACAGCGGGAGGGCCATACAATGAGCAGTTCTTC. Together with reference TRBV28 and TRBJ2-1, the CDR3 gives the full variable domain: DVKVTQSSRYLVKRTGEKVFLECVQDMDHENMFWYRQDPGLGLRLIYFSYDVKMKEKGDIPEGYSVSREKKERFSLILESASTNQTSMYLCASRTAGGPYNEQFFGPGTRLTVL.

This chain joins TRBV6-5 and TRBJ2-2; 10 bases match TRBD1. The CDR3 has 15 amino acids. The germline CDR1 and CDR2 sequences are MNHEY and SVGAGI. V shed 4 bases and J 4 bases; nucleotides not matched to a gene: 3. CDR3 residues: CASSWTGGFTGELFF. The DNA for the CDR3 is TGTGCCAGCAGTTGGACAGGGGGGTTCACCGGGGAGCTGTTTTTT.

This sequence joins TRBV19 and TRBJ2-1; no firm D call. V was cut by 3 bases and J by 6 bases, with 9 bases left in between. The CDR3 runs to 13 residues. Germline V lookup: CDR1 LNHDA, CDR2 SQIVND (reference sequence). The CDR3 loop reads CASSIRMANEQFF. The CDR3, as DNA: TGTGCCAGTAGTATCCGGATGGCCAATGAGCAGTTCTTC.

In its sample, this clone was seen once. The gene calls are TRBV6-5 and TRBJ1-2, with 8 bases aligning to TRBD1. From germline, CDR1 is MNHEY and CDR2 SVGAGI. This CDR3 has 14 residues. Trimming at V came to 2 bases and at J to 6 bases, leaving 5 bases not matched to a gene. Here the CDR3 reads CASSYRGQGDGYTF. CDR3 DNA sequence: TGTGCCAGCAGTTACCGAGGACAGGGAGATGGCTACACCTTC.

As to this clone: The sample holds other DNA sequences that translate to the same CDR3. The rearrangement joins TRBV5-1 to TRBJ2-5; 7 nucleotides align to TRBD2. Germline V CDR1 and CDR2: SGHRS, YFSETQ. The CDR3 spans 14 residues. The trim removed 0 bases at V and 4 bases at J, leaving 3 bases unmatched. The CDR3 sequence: CASSLVGLGETQYF. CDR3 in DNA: TGCGCCAGCAGCTTGGTCGGACTAGGAGAGACCCAGTACTTC.

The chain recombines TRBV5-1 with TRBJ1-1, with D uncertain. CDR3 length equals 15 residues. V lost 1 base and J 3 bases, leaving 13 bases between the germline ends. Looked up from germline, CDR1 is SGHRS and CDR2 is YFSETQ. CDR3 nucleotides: TGCGCCAGCAGCTTGATCGGGTCCGGTGACACTGAAGCTTTCTTT. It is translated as CASSLIGSGDTEAFF.

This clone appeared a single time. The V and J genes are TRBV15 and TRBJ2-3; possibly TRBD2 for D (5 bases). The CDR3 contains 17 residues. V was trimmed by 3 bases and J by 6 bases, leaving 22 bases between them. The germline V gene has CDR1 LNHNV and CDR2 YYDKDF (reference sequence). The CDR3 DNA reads TGTGCCACCAGCAGGGAGGCAGGTTTCCGACCGGTGGATACGCAGTATTTT. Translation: CATSREAGFRPVDTQYF.

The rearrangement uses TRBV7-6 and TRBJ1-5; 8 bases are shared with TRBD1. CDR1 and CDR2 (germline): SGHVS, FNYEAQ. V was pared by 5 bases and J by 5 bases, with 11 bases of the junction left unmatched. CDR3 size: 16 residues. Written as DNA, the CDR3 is TGTGCCAGCAGCCCTAGGGACAGGAATTTCTATCAGCCCCAGCATTTT. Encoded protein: CASSPRDRNFYQPQHF.

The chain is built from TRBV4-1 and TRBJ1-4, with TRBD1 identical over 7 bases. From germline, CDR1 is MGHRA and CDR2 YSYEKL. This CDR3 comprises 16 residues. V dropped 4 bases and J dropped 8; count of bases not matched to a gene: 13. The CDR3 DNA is TGCGCCAGCAGCCCTAGTCCATGGCAGGGGGACGAAAAACTGTTTTTT. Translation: CASSPSPWQGDEKLFF.

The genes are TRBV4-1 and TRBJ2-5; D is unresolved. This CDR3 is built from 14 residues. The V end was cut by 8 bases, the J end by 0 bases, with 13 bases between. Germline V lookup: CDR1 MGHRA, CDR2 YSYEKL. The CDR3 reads CASSLALNQETQYF. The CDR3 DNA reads TGCGCCAGCTCACTGGCGCTCAACCAAGAGACCCAGTACTTC.

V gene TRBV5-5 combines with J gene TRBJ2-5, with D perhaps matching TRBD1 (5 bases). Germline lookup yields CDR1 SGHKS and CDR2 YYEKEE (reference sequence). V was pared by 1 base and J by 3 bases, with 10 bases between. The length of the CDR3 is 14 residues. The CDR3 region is CASSLLSREETQYF. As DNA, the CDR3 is TGTGCCAGCAGCTTGTTGTCCAGGGAAGAGACCCAGTACTTC. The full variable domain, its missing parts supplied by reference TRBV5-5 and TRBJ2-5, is DAGVTQSPTHLIKTRGQQVTLRCSPISGHKSVSWYQQVLGQGPQFIFQYYEKEERGRGNFPDRFSARQFPNYSSELNVNALLLGDSALYLCASSLLSREETQYFGPGTRLLVL.

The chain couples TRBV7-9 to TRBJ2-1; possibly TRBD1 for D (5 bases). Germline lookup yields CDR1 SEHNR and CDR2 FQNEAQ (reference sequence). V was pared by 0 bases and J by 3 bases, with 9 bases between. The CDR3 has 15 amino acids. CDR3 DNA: TGTGCCAGCAGCTTAGCCGGACACGACTACAATGAGCAGTTCTTC. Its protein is CASSLAGHDYNEQFF.

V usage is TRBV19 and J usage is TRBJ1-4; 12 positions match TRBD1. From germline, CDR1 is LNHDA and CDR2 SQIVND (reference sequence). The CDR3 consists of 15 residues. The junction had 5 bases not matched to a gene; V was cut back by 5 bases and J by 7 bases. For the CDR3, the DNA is TGTGCCAGTAGTCTCGGGACAGGGGGCTTTGAAAAACTGTTTTTT. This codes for CASSLGTGGFEKLFF.